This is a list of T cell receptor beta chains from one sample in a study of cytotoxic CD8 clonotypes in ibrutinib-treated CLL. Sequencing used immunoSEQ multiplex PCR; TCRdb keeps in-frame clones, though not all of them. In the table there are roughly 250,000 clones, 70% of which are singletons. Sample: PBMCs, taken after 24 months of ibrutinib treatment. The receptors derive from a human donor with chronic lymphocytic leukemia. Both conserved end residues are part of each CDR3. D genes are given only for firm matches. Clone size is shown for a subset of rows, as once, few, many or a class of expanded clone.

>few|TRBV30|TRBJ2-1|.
TGTGCCTGGAGTCCGATACAACGGGGGAATGAGCAGTTCTTC
CAWSPIQRGNEQFF
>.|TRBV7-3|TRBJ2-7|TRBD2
TGTGCCAGCAGCTTAAAGGGCGGGAGCCGATCCGAGCAGTACTTC
CASSLKGGSRSEQYF
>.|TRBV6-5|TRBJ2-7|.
TGTGCCAGCAGTTACTCGAGACCCAGCGCGTCCTACGAGCAGTACTTC
CASSYSRPSASYEQYF
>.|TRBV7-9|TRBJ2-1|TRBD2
TGTGCCAGCAGCTGGCCGGGACTAGCGGGAGTTAATGAGCAGTTCTTC
CASSWPGLAGVNEQFF
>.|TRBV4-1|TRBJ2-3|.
TGCGCCAGCAGCCAAGAAACCCGCGTCGCAGATACGCAGTATTTT
CASSQETRVADTQYF
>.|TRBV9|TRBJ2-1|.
TGTGCCAGCAGCTCGGCTATGAATCTCTACAATGAGCAGTTCTTC
CASSSAMNLYNEQFF
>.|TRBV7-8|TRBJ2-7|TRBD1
TGTGCCAGCAGCTTAGTCGGGACAGCGACCGAGCAGTACTTC
CASSLVGTATEQYF
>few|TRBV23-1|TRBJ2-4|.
TGCGCCAGCAGTCAATCGGGTAAGGGGCCACGGGCCAAAAACATTCAGTACTTC
CASSQSGKGPRAKNIQYF
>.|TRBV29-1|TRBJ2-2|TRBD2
TGCAGCGCCAGACTAGCTTCACATCCCGGGGAGCTGTTTTTT
CSARLASHPGELFF
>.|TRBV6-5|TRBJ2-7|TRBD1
TGTGCCAGCAGTTACTCTCCGGGACAGGGGTACGAGCAGTACTTC
CASSYSPGQGYEQYF
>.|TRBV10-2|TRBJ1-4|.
TGCGCCAGCAGTGAGCCGGGGATCGGAAAACTGTTTTTT
CASSEPGIGKLFF
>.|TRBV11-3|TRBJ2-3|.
TGTGCCAGTAAAAGAAGCGGAGAGGCGCAGTATTTT
CASKRSGEAQYF
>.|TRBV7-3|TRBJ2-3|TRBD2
TGTGCCAGCAGCCGACCCCTAGCGGGAGGGGCCGATACGCAGTATTTT
CASSRPLAGGADTQYF
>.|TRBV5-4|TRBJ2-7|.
TGTGCCAGCATGGGGGCAGGGGGGTTCCACGAGCAGTACTTC
CASMGAGGFHEQYF
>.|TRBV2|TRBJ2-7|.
TGTGCCAGCATGACCGACAGTGGACCCTACGAGCAGTACTTC
CASMTDSGPYEQYF
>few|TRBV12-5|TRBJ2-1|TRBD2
TGTGCTAGTGGTTTGGTACCCGAGCGGGAGGGCGATGAGCAGTTCTTC
CASGLVPEREGDEQFF